This TCR beta chain was recorded in a study of blood T cells in healthy people across ages. CDR3 length equals 16 residues. Germline CDR1 MNHNS, CDR2 SASEGT. V was cut by 1 base and J by 4 bases, with 16 bases left in between. Primed by a sample-barcoded 5' primer and a J-beta primer mix, a second PCR proceeded for about 7 to 12 cycles. Tagging of each cDNA molecule was performed by a template-switch adaptor with 12 random nucleotides. TCRdb re-called the 5' RACE reads through MiXCR, storing one row per CDR3 protein. The sample yields roughly 1.9 million distinct CDR3 sequences, more than 35% seen once.

The V gene is TRBV6-1, the J gene TRBJ1-1; D is perhaps TRBD1 (5 bases). This receptor was taken from a human donor in good health. What was sequenced was blood. CDR3: CASSEGQGGRSTEAFF. The CDR3 DNA sequence: TGTGCCAGCAGTGAAGGGCAGGGAGGTAGGAGCACTGAAGCTTTCTTT.